The 23 T cell receptor beta chains given below trace back to one sample, sequenced in a study of T cell repertoires in cytomegalovirus infection (dated by TCRdb to the late 2010s). Sequencing instrument: Illumina HiSeq 1500. The public sequencing data were trimmed at Q25 with fastp and processed into clonotypes with MiXCR by TCRdb, which kept only in-frame beta chains. Every entry covers one CDR3 protein and lists the most common genes and DNA from its rows. Here the sample has some 920,000 distinct CDR3 sequences; around 30% occur a single time. The ten largest clonotypes hold roughly an eighth of the sample. Their antigen targets remain unknown. Explained via the paper, the treatment or condition label denotes: in vitro stimulation with specific CMV peptide epitopes to enrich CMV-specific T cells. Sequencing used cultured CD8+ T cells from PBMCs, obtained from culture after CMV antigen stimulation. These TCRs come from a human donor in good health (CMV status not recorded). Some clones in this sample may be carry-over from other donors' samples.

The sample holds a few counts of this clonotype. The chain joins TRBV6-5 to TRBJ2-4, with D unresolved. CDR3 length: 12 residues. Trimming pared 0 bases from V and 14 bases from J, leaving 11 bases between. Germline V CDR1 and CDR2: MNHEY, SVGAGI. CDR3 region: CASSYSPPAEYF. The CDR3 DNA reads as TGTGCCAGCAGTTACTCCCCGCCGGCCGAGTACTTC.

This chain uses TRBV6-5 with TRBJ2-3; 7 nucleotides align to TRBD2. Germline CDR1 and CDR2: MNHEY and SVGAGI. The CDR3 totals 15 residues. The ends lost 8 bases at V and 0 bases at J; junction bases unmatched: 8. Here the CDR3 reads CASGIAGYSTDTQYF. The DNA for the CDR3 is TGTGCCAGCGGGATAGCGGGCTATAGCACAGATACGCAGTATTTT.

CDR3 in amino acids: CASRPRGGSYGYTF. CDR3 DNA: TGTGCCAGCAGACCCAGGGGGGGATCCTATGGCTACACCTTC. V is TRBV6-1 and J is TRBJ1-2, with TRBD1 matching 7 bases. The CDR3 extends over 14 amino acids. V dropped 6 bases and J dropped 4; count of bases not matched to a gene: 8. CDR1 MNHNS and CDR2 SASEGT come from the germline V gene.

This clonotype was seen a few times. This chain links TRBV7-9 with TRBJ2-3, with D hard to call. Trimming removed 2 bases at V and 6 bases at J, with 9 bases between. Per the germline V gene, CDR1 is SEHNR and CDR2 is FQNEAQ (reference sequence). This CDR3 contains 13 residues. CDR3 sequence (DNA): TGTGCCAGCAGCTTACACCTCGTGGATACGCAGTATTTT. Its translation is CASSLHLVDTQYF.

The gene calls are TRBV10-3 and TRBJ2-1, with D tentatively TRBD2 (6 bases). The CDR3 covers 17 residues. V gave up 0 bases and J gave up 4 bases, with 16 bases separating them. Germline CDR1 and CDR2: ENHRY and SYGVKD. The CDR3 region is CAISESGIADRYNEQFF. CDR3 coding DNA: TGTGCCATCAGTGAGTCGGGCATAGCGGACCGGTACAATGAGCAGTTCTTC.

This clonotype was seen many times. The J gene is TRBJ2-1, the V gene TRBV7-9; D may be TRBD2 (6 bases). Germline CDR1 reads SEHNR; CDR2 reads FQNEAQ (reference sequence). The CDR3 consists of 15 residues. Trimming took off 1 base at V and 6 bases at J, with 13 bases between the two ends. CDR3 residues: CASSLGGAYSNEQFF. CDR3 sequence (DNA): TGTGCCAGCAGCTTAGGCGGGGCCTATTCCAATGAGCAGTTCTTC. Full variable domain (missing parts from reference TRBV7-9 and TRBJ2-1): DTGVSQNPRHKITKRGQNVTFRCDPISEHNRLYWYRQTLGQGPEFLTYFQNEAQLEKSRLLSDRFSAERPKGSFSTLEIQRTEQGDSAMYLCASSLGGAYSNEQFFGPGTRLTVL.

There are a few counts of this clonotype. CDR3 bases: TGTGCCAGCAGTGAGAGGGCGCTGAACACTGAAGCTTTCTTT. Encoded protein: CASSERALNTEAFF. The chain combines TRBV2 with TRBJ1-1; D unresolved. The germline V and J ends were trimmed by 3 bases and 0 bases, with 8 bases remaining between them. The length of the CDR3 is 14 residues. Germline-derived CDR1 and CDR2 are SNHLY and FYNNEI.

At least ten counts were recorded for this clonotype. The rearrangement joins TRBV28 to TRBJ2-7, with 8 positions matching TRBD2. CDR3 length: 14 residues. Trimming removed 2 bases from V and 5 bases from J; junction bases left unmatched: 5. Germline CDR1 is MDHEN and CDR2 is SYDVKM. Here the CDR3 DNA reads TGTGCCAGCAGTTTAGGACTAGCCAGGGACGAGCAGTACGTC. Protein: CASSLGLARDEQYV.

This clonotype appeared a few times. This chain uses TRBV28 with TRBJ1-2, with TRBD1 as a possible D gene (6 bases). Germline values: CDR1 MDHEN, CDR2 SYDVKM. The CDR3 totals 15 residues. V lost 5 bases to trimming and J lost 0 bases, with 13 bases between them. DNA of the CDR3: TGTGCCAGCAGTGCCGGGACAACTCCTAACTATGGCTACACCTTC. Its protein is CASSAGTTPNYGYTF.

This clonotype was counted ten times or more. The chain employs TRBV7-9 and TRBJ2-2; tentative D call: TRBD2 (5 bases). Between the trimmed V and J ends, which lost 5 bases and 5 bases, there was a span of 15 bases. The CDR3 has 15 residues. The germline gives CDR1 SEHNR, CDR2 FQNEAQ (reference sequence). CDR3 residues: CASSPGPGGTGELFF. DNA of the CDR3: TGTGCCAGCAGCCCGGGCCCCGGCGGGACCGGGGAGCTGTTTTTT.

A few counts support this clonotype. V and J are TRBV4-1 and TRBJ1-5; D remains unclear. Deletions cut 5 bases from V and 5 bases from J, with 10 bases between. The CDR3 length is 13 residues. Germline V CDR1 and CDR2: MGHRA, YSYEKL. CDR3 sequence: CASSLAADQPQHF. The CDR3 coding sequence is TGCGCCAGCAGCTTAGCGGCGGATCAGCCCCAGCATTTT.

This clonotype was observed at least ten times. This chain links TRBV7-6 with TRBJ1-3, with 10 bases aligning to TRBD1. The V segment lost 5 bases and the J segment 3 bases; nucleotides outside the gene matches: 7. This CDR3 has 16 residues. The V gene's germline CDR1 is SGHVS and CDR2 FNYEAQ. The CDR3 protein is CASSHPRDRGGNTIYF. CDR3 nucleotide sequence: TGTGCCAGCAGCCATCCCCGGGACAGGGGTGGAAACACCATATATTTT.

This clonotype was recorded a few times. V usage is TRBV20-1 and J usage is TRBJ1-4; no definite D call. The CDR3 length is 15 residues. Germline values: CDR1 DFQATT, CDR2 SNEGSKA (reference sequence). V shed 1 base and J shed 7 bases, with 16 bases lying between them. The CDR3 loop is CSARALGGVSEKLFF. CDR3 bases: TGCAGTGCTAGAGCCCTCGGAGGAGTGAGTGAAAAACTGTTTTTT.

This clonotype was recorded a few times. The chain carries TRBV14 and TRBJ1-2; TRBD1 matches 7 bases. This CDR3 region has 16 residues. V lost 4 bases to trimming and J lost 6 bases; unmatched junction nucleotides: 14. Germline loops: CDR1 SGHDN, CDR2 FVKESK. The CDR3 spells CASSLVNRGGGDGYTF. CDR3 nucleotide sequence: TGTGCCAGCAGCCTAGTTAACAGGGGTGGTGGAGATGGCTACACCTTC.

The CDR3 reads CASSYLQGSNEKLFF. CDR3 DNA sequence: TGTGCCAGCAGTTACCTACAGGGAAGTAATGAAAAACTGTTTTTT. This chain uses TRBV6-5 with TRBJ1-4; maybe TRBD1 (6 bases). Per germline, CDR1 MNHEY and CDR2 SVGAGI. This CDR3 is 15 amino acids long. V was trimmed by 2 bases and J by 4 bases, leaving 11 bases between them.

The sample holds a few counts of this clonotype. V gene TRBV7-9 combines with J gene TRBJ2-2, with D maybe TRBD2 (6 bases). This CDR3 contains 12 residues. The germline V gene encodes CDR1 SEHNR and CDR2 FQNEAQ (reference sequence). The V and J ends lost 6 bases and 11 bases respectively, with 13 bases between them. CDR3 coding DNA: TGTGCCAGCAGTCCGGACTACAGCGAGCTGTTTTTT. As protein: CASSPDYSELFF.

The chain combines TRBV4-1 with TRBJ2-3; D remains unclear. From germline, CDR1 is MGHRA and CDR2 YSYEKL. The CDR3 is made up of 17 amino acids. V gave up 5 bases and J gave up 4 bases, with 22 bases separating them. CDR3 in DNA: TGCGCCAGCAGCGCAAGGTTGGCGTGGATGGTGGCAGATACGCAGTATTTT. Translating gives CASSARLAWMVADTQYF.

This chain connects TRBV19 to TRBJ2-2; D gene ambiguous. The V end was cut by 3 bases, the J end by 4 bases, with 12 bases between. The CDR3 runs to 15 residues. Germline CDR1 and CDR2: LNHDA and SQIVND (reference sequence). CDR3 nucleotides: TGTGCCAGTAGTATTGGGCTAGAACTCACCGGGGAGCTGTTTTTT. It yields the protein CASSIGLELTGELFF.

This clonotype occurred a few times. The chain couples TRBV11-2 to TRBJ2-7; D uncertain. Per germline, CDR1 SGHAT and CDR2 FQNNGV. The CDR3 is 13 amino acids. The V end was cut by 4 bases, the J end by 4 bases, with 11 bases between. CDR3 nucleotides: TGTGCCAGCAGCTCGGCCGGCAGGTACGAGCAGTACGTC. Translated, it gives CASSSAGRYEQYV.

The chain employs TRBV18 and TRBJ2-3; TRBD1 matches 7 bases. Germline V gives CDR1 KGHSH, CDR2 LQKENI. This CDR3 is built from 16 residues. V lost 4 bases and J lost 6; bases outside the gene matches: 13. The CDR3 DNA is TGTGCCAGCTCACTGGGGACAGTCGGCGGTCGGGATACGCAGTATTTT. Protein sequence: CASSLGTVGGRDTQYF.

This chain connects TRBV13 to TRBJ2-7; 8 positions match TRBD1. V was clipped by 0 bases and J by 3 bases; unmatched bases: 4. This CDR3 spans 15 amino acids. Per germline, CDR1 PRHDT and CDR2 FYEKMQ (reference sequence). Here the CDR3 reads CASSLGAGGVYEQYF. The CDR3 DNA follows: TGTGCCAGCAGCTTAGGGGCAGGGGGCGTCTACGAGCAGTACTTC.

The rearrangement joins TRBV4-1 to TRBJ1-2, with 9 bases matching TRBD1. Germline values: CDR1 MGHRA, CDR2 YSYEKL. The CDR3 length is 14 residues. V shed 4 bases, J shed 8 bases, and the junction held 8 bases outside the gene matches. The CDR3 reads CASSLEPGQGGYTF. Here the CDR3 DNA reads TGCGCCAGCAGCCTTGAACCGGGACAGGGAGGCTACACCTTC.

The chain links TRBV7-6 to TRBJ1-2; D is perhaps TRBD1 (5 bases). V was trimmed by 8 bases and J by 6 bases, leaving 19 bases between them. Germline values: CDR1 SGHVS, CDR2 FNYEAQ. CDR3 length: 14 residues. This chain's CDR3 is CASLRTGTNNGYTF. The CDR3 DNA sequence: TGTGCCAGCCTGCGAACGGGGACGAACAATGGCTACACCTTC.